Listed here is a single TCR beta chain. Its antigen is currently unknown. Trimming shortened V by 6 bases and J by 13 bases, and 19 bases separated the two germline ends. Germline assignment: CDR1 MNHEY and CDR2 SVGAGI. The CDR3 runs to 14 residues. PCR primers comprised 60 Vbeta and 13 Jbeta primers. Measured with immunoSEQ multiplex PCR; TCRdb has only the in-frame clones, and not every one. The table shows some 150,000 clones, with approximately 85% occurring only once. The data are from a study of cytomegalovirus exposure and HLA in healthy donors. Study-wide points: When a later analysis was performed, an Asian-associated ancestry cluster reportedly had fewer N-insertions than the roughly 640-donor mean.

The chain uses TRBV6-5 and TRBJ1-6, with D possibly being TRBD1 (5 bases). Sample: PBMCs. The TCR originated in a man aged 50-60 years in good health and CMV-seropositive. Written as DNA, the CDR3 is TGTGCCAGCAGGGTCGGGACGGCCCGGGAGCCCCTCCACTTT. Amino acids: CASRVGTAREPLHF.